The 12 T cell receptor beta chains listed next were all sequenced from one sample in a study of Ad26.COV2.S vaccination and SARS-CoV-2 variants. As for treatment: roughly 18 received Ad26.COV2.S at low or high dose, single or two shots; 5 received placebo; per-sample allocation not given. Each sample was drawn 63 days after the first injection (of vaccine or placebo). Sequencing was performed with immunoSEQ multiplex PCR; in TCRdb, only in-frame clones are kept and a portion is missing. The repertoire holds a few hundred thousand clones, with around 90% as singletons. The sequences come from peripheral blood, collected in a trial of Ad26.COV2.S vaccine versus placebo. The receptors originated from a person between 18 and 65 years old who received the Ad26.COV2.S COVID-19 vaccine or a placebo.

This clone was recorded once. Here the CDR3 reads CASSLGALPGEQYF. CDR3 nucleotide sequence: TGTGCCAGCAGCCTCGGGGCCCTGCCGGGCGAGCAGTACTTC. This chain connects TRBV3-1 (or the pseudogene TRBV3-2) to TRBJ2-7, with D tentatively TRBD1 or TRBD2 (5 bases each). The germline V gene encodes CDR1 LGHDT and CDR2 YNNKEL (reference sequence). Trimming cost V 4 bases and J 6 bases, with 16 bases left between them. The CDR3 has 14 amino acids.

The chain employs TRBV19 and TRBJ1-2; possible D gene TRBD1, 6 bases. CDR1 is LNHDA and CDR2 is SQIVND in the germline V gene (reference sequence). Trimming left V 4 bases short and J 3 bases short, with 12 bases between. This CDR3 comprises 14 residues. CDR3 sequence: CASSKTGDYYGYTF. CDR3 DNA: TGTGCCAGTAGTAAGACAGGAGATTACTATGGCTACACCTTC.

V is TRBV7-6 and J is TRBJ2-7; a possible D gene is TRBD2 (5 bases). CDR3 length: 13 amino acids. Looked up from germline, CDR1 is SGHVS and CDR2 is FNYEAQ. With 3 bases removed from V and 3 bases from J, the gap between germline ends came to 9 bases. The CDR3 here is CASSFGVLYEQYF. The CDR3 DNA reads TGTGCCAGCAGCTTCGGGGTACTCTACGAGCAGTACTTC.

This chain uses TRBV6-5 with TRBJ2-4; 7 bases map to TRBD1. The CDR3 length is 14 residues. CDR1 and CDR2 (germline): MNHEY, SVGAGI. Trimming cost V 5 bases and J 3 bases; bases outside gene matches: 4. The CDR3 region has the DNA TGTGCCAGCAGTAACCGGGACAGCAAAAACATTCAGTACTTC. Translating gives CASSNRDSKNIQYF.

J is TRBJ1-2 and V is TRBV2; D might be TRBD1 (5 bases). The CDR3 length is 14 residues. Trimming took off 8 bases at V and 4 bases at J, with 17 bases between the two ends. Germline V gives CDR1 SNHLY, CDR2 FYNNEI. The CDR3 is CASSLGGNPYGYTF. The DNA of the CDR3 is TGTGCCAGCTCGTTGGGGGGAAACCCCTATGGCTACACCTTC.

The rearrangement uses TRBV5-6 and TRBJ2-3; weak D call: TRBD2 (6 bases). Germline V gives CDR1 SGHDT, CDR2 YYEEEE. Trimming stripped 1 base from V and 2 bases from J, with 17 bases between. The CDR3 totals 17 residues. CDR3 bases: TGTGCCAGCAGCTTGACTAGCAGCCAGCCCCACACAGATACGCAGTATTTT. It encodes CASSLTSSQPHTDTQYF.

The count of this clone is one. V usage is TRBV5-6 and J usage is TRBJ2-7, with 7 positions matching TRBD1. This CDR3 has 14 residues. Trimming at V came to 4 bases and at J to 6 bases, leaving 10 bases not matched to a gene. The germline gives CDR1 SGHDT, CDR2 YYEEEE. The CDR3 reads CASSPTMTGREQYF. DNA of the CDR3: TGTGCCAGCAGCCCAACGATGACAGGGCGCGAGCAGTACTTC.

The chain employs TRBV27 and TRBJ1-2, with D maybe TRBD1 (5 bases). Germline loops: CDR1 MNHEY, CDR2 SMNVEV (reference sequence). This CDR3 has 13 amino acids. Deletions cut 6 bases from V and 4 bases from J, with 12 bases between. The CDR3 region is CASSEGRPYGYTF. The DNA for the CDR3 is TGTGCCAGCAGCGAGGGACGGCCCTATGGCTACACCTTC.

This chain uses TRBV18 with TRBJ1-2; 9 nucleotides line up with TRBD1. Losses at the gene ends were 3 bases for V and 6 bases for J; bases not matched to a gene: 11. Germline CDR1 KGHSH, CDR2 LQKENI. This CDR3 contains 16 residues. The CDR3, as DNA: TGTGCCAGCTCACCTTCTTATTTGGGACAGGGCGATGGCTACACCTTC. Protein sequence: CASSPSYLGQGDGYTF. The complete variable domain, with remaining parts taken from reference TRBV18 and TRBJ1-2, reads NAGVMQNPRHLVRRRGQEARLRCSPMKGHSHVYWYRQLPEEGLKFMVYLQKENIIDESGMPKERFSAEFPKEGPSILRIQQVVRGDSAAYFCASSPSYLGQGDGYTFGSGTRLTVV.

The V call is TRBV5-4, the J call TRBJ2-5, with 15 bases lining up with TRBD2. The germline gives CDR1 SGHNT, CDR2 YYREEE (reference sequence). The CDR3 has 15 residues. V dropped 3 bases and J dropped 4; count of bases not matched to a gene: 1. The CDR3 sequence: CASSWTSGGAETQYF. As DNA, the CDR3 is TGTGCCAGCAGCTGGACTAGCGGGGGGGCAGAGACCCAGTACTTC.

The V call is TRBV7-9, the J call TRBJ2-7; 9 bases fit TRBD2. The trim removed 3 bases at V and 3 bases at J, leaving 0 bases unmatched. The CDR3 contains 13 residues. Germline V gene data show CDR1 as SEHNR and CDR2 as FQNEAQ (reference sequence). The chain's CDR3 is CASSFSGGYEQYF. DNA for the CDR3: TGTGCCAGCAGCTTTAGCGGGGGCTACGAGCAGTACTTC.

V is TRBV13 and J is TRBJ1-5; tentatively, D is TRBD1 (5 bases). CDR3 length: 14 amino acids. CDR1 PRHDT and CDR2 FYEKMQ come from the germline V gene (reference sequence). V was trimmed by 2 bases and J by 1 base, leaving 6 bases between them. The CDR3 loop is CASSLQGSNQPQHF. The CDR3, as DNA: TGTGCCAGCAGCTTACAGGGCAGCAATCAGCCCCAGCATTTT.